A single sample gave rise to the 28 T cell receptor beta chains below, sequenced in a study of cytomegalovirus exposure and HLA in healthy donors. Assay: immunoSEQ multiplex PCR; the TCRdb copy retains only in-frame clones and omits some. The data contain under 300,000 clones, 70% to 90% of them singletons. The sample taken for sequencing was PBMCs. These receptors came from a woman aged 18-30 years in good health and CMV-seronegative.

This chain links TRBV5-4 with TRBJ1-5, with D perhaps matching TRBD1 (5 bases). Looked up from germline, CDR1 is SGHNT and CDR2 is YYREEE (reference sequence). The ends were cut back, 0 bases at V and 0 bases at J, with 13 bases in the middle. The length of the CDR3 is 17 residues. For the CDR3, the DNA is TGTGCCAGCAGCTTGGGGGGCCTGACAGATAGCAATCAGCCCCAGCATTTT. It specifies CASSLGGLTDSNQPQHF.

As DNA, the CDR3 is TGTGCCAGCAGCTCCACAAATGCTGAAGCTTTCTTT. Protein product: CASSSTNAEAFF. The V gene is TRBV7-9, the J gene TRBJ1-1; no clear D. The CDR3 totals 12 residues. Trimming shortened V by 4 bases and J by 6 bases, and 9 bases separated the two germline ends. CDR1 and CDR2 from the germline V gene are SEHNR and FQNEAQ (reference sequence). Full variable domain (remainder filled in from reference TRBV7-9 and TRBJ1-1): DTGVSQNPRHKITKRGQNVTFRCDPISEHNRLYWYRQTLGQGPEFLTYFQNEAQLEKSRLLSDRFSAERPKGSFSTLEIQRTEQGDSAMYLCASSSTNAEAFFGQGTRLTVV.

The chain has TRBV4-1 and TRBJ2-7, with 10 bases identical to TRBD2. V trimming: 0 bases; J trimming: 2 bases; junction bases outside the gene matches: 7. The CDR3 runs 17 residues. Germline CDR1 reads MGHRA; CDR2 reads YSYEKL. As DNA, the CDR3 is TGCGCCAGCAGCCAAGATAAGGGTAGCGGGGGGACCTACGAGCAGTACTTC. It is translated as CASSQDKGSGGTYEQYF.

J is TRBJ1-1 and V is TRBV5-1; D unclear. The CDR3 is 15 residues long. The germline gives CDR1 SGHRS, CDR2 YFSETQ. Trimming shortened V by 4 bases and J by 3 bases, and 16 bases separated the two germline ends. CDR3 amino acids: CASSPRQLSDTEAFF. The CDR3 DNA sequence: TGCGCCAGCAGCCCCAGGCAGCTTTCGGACACTGAAGCTTTCTTT. Variable domain in full (rest from reference TRBV5-1 and TRBJ1-1): KAGVTQTPRYLIKTRGQQVTLSCSPISGHRSVSWYQQTPGQGLQFLFEYFSETQRNKGNFPGRFSGRQFSNSRSEMNVSTLELGDSALYLCASSPRQLSDTEAFFGQGTRLTVV.

The chain couples TRBV9 to TRBJ2-7; the match to TRBD1 covers 7 bases. V trimming: 0 bases; J trimming: 5 bases; junction bases outside the gene matches: 8. Per the germline V gene, CDR1 is SGDLS and CDR2 is YYNGEE. This CDR3 is 15 amino acids long. The chain's CDR3 is CASSVVDRVGDEQYF. The CDR3 region has the DNA TGTGCCAGCAGCGTAGTCGACAGGGTCGGGGACGAGCAGTACTTC.

V usage is TRBV4-3 and J usage is TRBJ2-3; maybe TRBD1 (6 bases). V was cut by 2 bases and J by 1 base, with 10 bases left in between. Germline CDR1 is LGHNA and CDR2 is YSLEER. The CDR3 extends over 15 amino acids. This CDR3 reads CASSQQRQGTDTQYF. CDR3 nucleotides: TGCGCCAGCAGCCAACAAAGACAGGGCACAGATACGCAGTATTTT.

With regard to this clone: Mismatch with germline at one junction end may stem from a read error. This chain uses TRBV2 with TRBJ2-4; 11 positions agree with TRBD2. Germline CDR1 reads SNHLY; CDR2 reads FYNNEI. The CDR3 runs to 12 residues. CDR3 loop: CASTDQIAGGAF. Here the CDR3 DNA reads TGTGCCAGCACTGATCAAATAGCGGGAGGGGCGTTC.

This chain links TRBV7-9 with TRBJ2-2; 11 nucleotides line up with TRBD2. Germline CDR1 and CDR2: SEHNR and FQNEAQ (reference sequence). J was trimmed by 4 bases and V by 5 bases; bases with no gene match: 9. This CDR3 spans 17 amino acids. This chain's CDR3 is CASSPTSGRIPTGELFF. CDR3 nucleotide sequence: TGTGCCAGCAGCCCTACTAGCGGGAGAATTCCCACCGGGGAGCTGTTTTTT.

The rearrangement joins TRBV2 to TRBJ1-1; 9 positions agree with TRBD1. The CDR3 extends over 13 amino acids. The V and J ends lost 7 bases and 6 bases, in that order; junction bases with no gene match: 6. Germline V gene sequence: CDR1 SNHLY, CDR2 FYNNEI. The CDR3 DNA follows: TGTGCCAGCATGGGGACAGGGAGGGCTGAAGCTTTCTTT. Translated: CASMGTGRAEAFF.

V usage is TRBV6-5 and J usage is TRBJ1-3; perhaps TRBD1 as D (6 bases). V shed 8 bases and J shed 7 bases, with 18 bases lying between them. The CDR3 consists of 14 residues. Germline V gives CDR1 MNHEY, CDR2 SVGAGI. CDR3 coding DNA: TGTGCCAGCCTAAAAAGAGGACAGCGCAACACCATATATTTT. Its translation is CASLKRGQRNTIYF.

Concerning this clone itself: This CDR3 is also generated by other DNA sequences in the sample. The chain has TRBV7-2 and TRBJ2-3, with TRBD2 identical over 9 bases. The CDR3 extends over 15 amino acids. From germline, CDR1 is SGHTA and CDR2 FQGNSA. The trim removed 5 bases at V and 5 bases at J, leaving 8 bases unmatched. The CDR3 spells CASSLIAGAGDTQYF. CDR3 in DNA: TGTGCCAGCAGCCTCATAGCGGGGGCGGGAGATACGCAGTATTTT.

The rearrangement uses TRBV21-1 and TRBJ2-7; the D segment call TRBD1 is taken from the table without a DNA check. TRBV21-1 is a pseudogene segment. The CDR3 length is 16 residues. The CDR3 DNA sequence: TGTGCCAGCCTAGAAACAGGACAGGGGTATACCTACGAGCAGTACTTC. This gives the protein CASLETGQGYTYEQYF.

This chain connects TRBV6-6 to TRBJ2-1; the match to TRBD2 covers 11 bases. CDR3 length: 15 residues. The germline gives CDR1 MNHNY, CDR2 SVGAGI (reference sequence). V shed 2 bases, J shed 9 bases, and the junction held 6 bases outside the gene matches. The CDR3 region is CASSYGVAGGVEQFF. CDR3 in DNA: TGTGCCAGCAGTTACGGGGTAGCGGGAGGGGTTGAGCAGTTCTTC.

The chain couples TRBV5-4 to TRBJ2-7; possibly TRBD2 for D (5 bases). V gave up 0 bases and J gave up 7 bases, with 17 bases separating them. Germline values: CDR1 SGHNT, CDR2 YYREEE (reference sequence). The CDR3 sequence is 15 residues long. The CDR3 protein is CASSLDNGVYREQYF. In DNA, the CDR3 is TGTGCCAGCAGCTTGGATAACGGGGTCTACCGGGAGCAGTACTTC. The whole variable domain, filled in from reference TRBV5-4 and TRBJ2-7, reads ETGVTQSPTHLIKTRGQQVTLRCSSQSGHNTVSWYQQALGQGPQFIFQYYREEENGRGNFPPRFSGLQFPNYSSELNVNALELDDSALYLCASSLDNGVYREQYFGPGTRLTVT.

To note about this clone: One junction end does not reproduce the germline sequence, and a read error may be involved. The rearrangement uses TRBV27 and TRBJ2-7; TRBD1 agrees at 9 bases. Germline-derived CDR1 and CDR2 are MNHEY and SMNVEV (reference sequence). This CDR3 contains 16 residues. CDR3 DNA: TGTGCCAGCAGTCTATCCGGGACAGGGACTTCCTACGAGCAGTACTTC. Translated: CASSLSGTGTSYEQYF.

The chain uses TRBV6-1 and TRBJ1-2; a possible D gene is TRBD1 (5 bases). V was cut by 6 bases and J by 8 bases, with 16 bases left in between. The CDR3 length is 13 residues. Germline CDR1 MNHNS, CDR2 SASEGT. The CDR3 loop reads CASRLGGVWGYTF. Written as DNA, the CDR3 is TGTGCCAGCAGGTTGGGGGGTGTGTGGGGCTACACCTTC.

This clone has only one observation. The rearrangement links TRBV6-5 to TRBJ1-6; 10 positions agree with TRBD1. In germline, CDR1 is MNHEY, CDR2 SVGAGI. This CDR3 comprises 15 residues. V lost 5 bases to trimming and J lost 7 bases; unmatched junction nucleotides: 5. CDR3: CASSSGTGANSPLHF. For the CDR3, the DNA is TGTGCCAGCAGTAGCGGGACAGGGGCAAATTCACCCCTCCACTTT.

The J gene is TRBJ2-3, the V gene TRBV11-1; no firm D call. The germline CDR1 and CDR2 sequences are SGHAT and FQDESV (reference sequence). The CDR3 sequence is 13 residues long. Trimming pared 5 bases from V and 2 bases from J, leaving 8 bases between. CDR3 bases: TGTGCCAGCAGCGTTGACACCACAGATACGCAGTATTTT. Its protein is CASSVDTTDTQYF. Based on the CDR3 plus reference TRBV11-1 and TRBJ2-3, the full variable domain is EAEVAQSPRYKITEKSQAVAFWCDPISGHATLYWYRQILGQGPELLVQFQDESVVDDSQLPKDRFSAERLKGVDSTLKIQPAELGDSAMYLCASSVDTTDTQYFGPGTRLTVL.

DNA of the CDR3: TGTGCCAGCAGCGCCGGGGGGCGCGGGTCGAACACTGAAGCTTTCTTT. Amino acid sequence: CASSAGGRGSNTEAFF. The genes are TRBV9 and TRBJ1-1; weak D call: TRBD1 (6 bases). V was cut by 3 bases and J by 1 base, with 16 bases left in between. Germline CDR1 SGDLS, CDR2 YYNGEE. This CDR3 is 16 amino acids long.

The chain uses TRBV13 and TRBJ1-4, with unresolved D. Per germline, CDR1 PRHDT and CDR2 FYEKMQ (reference sequence). Trimming took off 1 base at V and 11 bases at J, with 11 bases between the two ends. The CDR3 sequence is 13 residues long. The CDR3 sequence: CASSLERGRKLFF. As DNA, the CDR3 is TGTGCCAGCAGCTTAGAGCGCGGGAGGAAACTGTTTTTT.

The chain combines TRBV4-3 with TRBJ2-7; 9 nucleotides match TRBD1. The V segment lost 3 bases and the J segment 7 bases; nucleotides outside the gene matches: 13. The CDR3 runs to 16 residues. Germline V lookup: CDR1 LGHNA, CDR2 YSLEER. In nucleotides, the CDR3 is TGCGCCAGCAGCCACAGCCTTTTACAGGGGGCGCATGAGCAGTACTTC. Translating it yields CASSHSLLQGAHEQYF.

The chain is built from TRBV4-1 and TRBJ2-7; TRBD1 agrees at 7 bases. The ends lost 1 base at V and 3 bases at J; junction bases unmatched: 6. Germline V lookup: CDR1 MGHRA, CDR2 YSYEKL. This CDR3 has 15 amino acids. CDR3 DNA sequence: TGCGCCAGCAGCCAAGTCTTAGGGGGCTTCTACGAGCAGTACTTC. Protein product: CASSQVLGGFYEQYF.

This clone occurred once. The chain has TRBV5-6 and TRBJ2-7, with a possible D match to TRBD1 (5 bases). From germline, CDR1 is SGHDT and CDR2 YYEEEE. The CDR3 totals 12 residues. Deletions cut 0 bases from V and 10 bases from J, with 11 bases between. CDR3: CASSLDQGKQYF. The CDR3 nucleotides read TGTGCCAGCAGCTTGGACCAGGGAAAACAGTACTTC.

V usage is TRBV27 and J usage is TRBJ2-2; 9 bases are shared with TRBD1. The CDR3 is made up of 16 amino acids. Germline values: CDR1 MNHEY, CDR2 SMNVEV (reference sequence). V was clipped by 7 bases and J by 1 base; unmatched bases: 7. The CDR3 reads CASIAPGQGNTGELFF. Written as DNA, the CDR3 is TGTGCCAGCATTGCGCCGGGACAGGGGAACACCGGGGAGCTGTTTTTT.

V usage is TRBV2 and J usage is TRBJ2-2; D gene ambiguous. CDR1 SNHLY and CDR2 FYNNEI come from the germline V gene. The CDR3 loop spans 12 amino acids. Trimming took off 6 bases at V and 3 bases at J, with 5 bases between the two ends. The CDR3 here is CASSLYTGELFF. CDR3 coding DNA: TGTGCCAGCAGCCTATACACCGGGGAGCTGTTTTTT.

This clone was detected only a few times. The rearrangement joins TRBV28 to TRBJ1-2, with D perhaps matching TRBD1 (6 bases). Germline CDR1 is MDHEN and CDR2 is SYDVKM. The V gene lost 8 bases and the J gene lost 8 bases, with 15 bases spanning the gap. The CDR3 length is 12 residues. The CDR3 protein is CASGTHRDGYTF. Here the CDR3 DNA reads TGTGCCAGCGGGACACACAGGGACGGCTACACCTTC.

The V gene is TRBV29-1, the J gene TRBJ1-3; 10 nucleotides align to TRBD1. The germline CDR1 and CDR2 sequences are SQVTM and ANQGSEA. The ends lost 5 bases at V and 1 base at J; junction bases unmatched: 8. The CDR3 has 16 amino acids. The CDR3 loop reads CSVQRGQGRSGNTIYF. The CDR3 nucleotides are TGCAGCGTTCAACGGGGACAGGGGAGATCTGGAAACACCATATATTTT.

The chain links TRBV4-1 to TRBJ1-2, with 8 bases fitting TRBD1. There are 19 residues in the CDR3. V lost 0 bases and J lost 2; bases outside the gene matches: 14. Germline assignment: CDR1 MGHRA and CDR2 YSYEKL. The CDR3 reads CASSQDPRGQAILNYGYTF. The DNA of the CDR3 is TGCGCCAGCAGCCAAGATCCTAGGGGACAGGCGATCTTAAACTATGGCTACACCTTC.